One and the same sample provided the 30 T cell receptor beta chains below, sequenced in a study of human T cells and chemical hapten exposure. Each CDR3 protein is one row after TCRdb ran MiXCR on the RACE reads. This sample has 50,000 or so distinct CDR3 sequences, with roughly 11% found just once. Noted time point: patch test 1, 2 weeks after DPC sensitization. Treatment indicated: therapeutic diphenylcyclopropenone sensitization with weekly scalp DPC. Unseparated into fractions, whole blood served as the source from which total RNA was extracted. This sample comprised whole blood, obtained in connection with sensitization to the hapten diphenylcyclopropenone (DPC). The receptors originated from a woman aged 40 to 55 with alopecia areata. Some clones in this sample may be carry-over from other donors' samples.

The rearrangement uses TRBV6-2 or TRBV6-3 and TRBJ2-7, with a weak D call TRBD1 (6 bases). The CDR3 consists of 17 residues. Trimming took 2 bases from V and 0 from J, leaving 17 bases between them. CDR1 is MNHEY and CDR2 is SVGEGT in the germline V gene. CDR3 in DNA: TGTGCCAGCAGTTACGCCCAGGACAGTTCCTTCTCCTACGAGCAGTACTTC. This encodes CASSYAQDSSFSYEQYF.

This clonotype has more than one count but fewer than ten. The J gene is TRBJ2-7, the V gene TRBV10-3; the D is unclear. Per the germline V gene, CDR1 is ENHRY and CDR2 is SYGVKD. Deletions cut 0 bases from V and 3 bases from J, with 3 bases between. The CDR3 covers 12 residues. CDR3 protein: CAISESIYEQYF. The CDR3 region has the DNA TGTGCCATCAGTGAGTCGATCTACGAGCAGTACTTC.

The CDR3 sequence is CASRDSYEQYF. The CDR3 DNA follows: TGTGCCAGCCGGGATTCTTACGAGCAGTACTTC. The J gene is TRBJ2-7, the V gene TRBV6-5, with a tentative D call TRBD2 (5 bases). CDR3 size: 11 residues. Germline V gives CDR1 MNHEY, CDR2 SVGAGI. V lost 8 bases, J lost 4 bases, and 9 bases lay in between.

The sample holds a few counts of this clonotype. This chain uses TRBV18 with TRBJ2-3, with a weak D call TRBD1 (5 bases). Germline V gene sequence: CDR1 KGHSH, CDR2 LQKENI. Trimming took 2 bases from V and 4 from J, leaving 7 bases between them. The CDR3 is made up of 13 amino acids. CDR3 sequence reads: CASSPGAADTQYF. CDR3 nucleotides: TGTGCCAGCTCACCAGGGGCGGCAGATACGCAGTATTTT. The full variable domain, with the rest looked up from reference TRBV18 and TRBJ2-3, is NAGVMQNPRHLVRRRGQEARLRCSPMKGHSHVYWYRQLPEEGLKFMVYLQKENIIDESGMPKERFSAEFPKEGPSILRIQQVVRGDSAAYFCASSPGAADTQYFGPGTRLTVL.

This clonotype occurred a few times. The genes are TRBV25-1 and TRBJ1-2; D ambiguous. This CDR3 region has 12 residues. Trimming took 5 bases from V and 4 from J, leaving 8 bases between them. CDR1 is MGHDK and CDR2 is SYGVNS in the germline V gene. As DNA, the CDR3 is TGTGCCAGCAGTCGTGACGTCTATGGCTACACCTTC. Protein sequence: CASSRDVYGYTF.

J is TRBJ2-7 and V is TRBV28; no firm D call. Trimming cost V 2 bases and J 4 bases, with 6 bases left between them. Germline lookup yields CDR1 MDHEN and CDR2 SYDVKM. The CDR3 is 12 residues long. The CDR3 is CASSLPPYEQYF. Written as DNA, the CDR3 is TGTGCCAGCAGTTTACCTCCGTACGAGCAGTACTTC. Full variable domain (outside the CDR3, taken from reference TRBV28 and TRBJ2-7): DVKVTQSSRYLVKRTGEKVFLECVQDMDHENMFWYRQDPGLGLRLIYFSYDVKMKEKGDIPEGYSVSREKKERFSLILESASTNQTSMYLCASSLPPYEQYFGPGTRLTVT.

This clonotype was picked up a small number of times. The rearrangement links TRBV5-1 to TRBJ2-7; 10 positions agree with TRBD1. CDR1 is SGHRS and CDR2 is YFSETQ in the germline V gene. V lost 2 bases, J lost 5 bases, and 7 bases stayed unmatched. The CDR3 extends over 15 amino acids. The CDR3 nucleotides are TGCGCCAGCAGCTTCGGGACAGGGGACATGGACGAGCAGTACTTC. Translated, it gives CASSFGTGDMDEQYF.

This clonotype was detected many times. The chain employs TRBV27 and TRBJ2-3; TRBD2 matches at 9 bases. Germline CDR1 and CDR2: MNHEY and SMNVEV (reference sequence). V dropped 9 bases and J dropped 0; count of bases not matched to a gene: 13. The CDR3 length is 17 residues. The CDR3, as DNA: TGTGCCAGTCGAAGCGGGGGGCTTCGACCTAGCACAGATACGCAGTATTTT. It is translated as CASRSGGLRPSTDTQYF.

This clonotype was observed at least ten times. The J gene is TRBJ1-1, the V gene TRBV29-1; D remains ambiguous. Germline V gene lookup returns CDR1 SQVTM and CDR2 ANQGSEA. V was cut by 6 bases and J by 7 bases, with 12 bases left in between. This CDR3 is built from 11 residues. The CDR3 loop reads CSVPWAGEAFF. CDR3 nucleotides: TGCAGCGTCCCGTGGGCCGGTGAAGCTTTCTTT.

This clonotype has just a few counts. This chain uses TRBV20-1 with TRBJ2-3; 8 bases match TRBD2. V lost 5 bases to trimming and J lost 0 bases; unmatched junction nucleotides: 7. This CDR3 spans 15 amino acids. Germline CDR1 reads DFQATT; CDR2 reads SNEGSKA (reference sequence). Here the CDR3 reads CSASSLAVSTDTQYF. The DNA of the CDR3 is TGCAGTGCTTCGTCACTAGCGGTGAGCACAGATACGCAGTATTTT.

Many counts were recorded for this clonotype. The V call is TRBV2, the J call TRBJ1-3; D gene unclear. CDR3 length: 12 amino acids. Germline V CDR1 and CDR2: SNHLY, FYNNEI. V lost 7 bases to trimming and J lost 0 bases, with 4 bases between them. The CDR3 bases are TGTGCCAGCAAGGCCTCTGGAAACACCATATATTTT. Amino acids: CASKASGNTIYF.

V gene TRBV10-2 combines with J gene TRBJ2-2; no definite D call. CDR1 and CDR2 (germline): WSHSY, SAAADI. This CDR3 is 12 amino acids long. Trimming removed 0 bases at V and 7 bases at J, with 3 bases between. CDR3 sequence reads: CASSESYGELFF. The CDR3 DNA follows: TGCGCCAGCAGTGAGTCGTACGGGGAGCTGTTTTTT.

This clonotype was counted at least ten times. The chain links TRBV7-8 to TRBJ2-7; D remains unclear. V was cut by 1 base and J by 0 bases, with 7 bases left in between. CDR1 and CDR2 from the germline V gene are SGHVS and FQNEAQ. This CDR3 spans 14 amino acids. The CDR3 loop reads CASSLGPSSYEQYF. The CDR3 DNA reads as TGTGCCAGCAGCTTAGGGCCCAGCTCCTACGAGCAGTACTTC.

This clonotype was counted ten times or more. V is TRBV6-1 and J is TRBJ1-1; 7 bases match TRBD1. The junction had 9 bases not matched to a gene; V was cut back by 1 base and J by 1 base. Germline lookup yields CDR1 MNHNS and CDR2 SASEGT. This CDR3 comprises 17 residues. CDR3 nucleotide sequence: TGTGCCAGCAGTGAAGGACAGGGTACCCAACCGAACACTGAAGCTTTCTTT. Its protein product is CASSEGQGTQPNTEAFF.

The chain is built from TRBV6-5 and TRBJ2-7, with TRBD2 matching over 8 bases. This CDR3 contains 15 residues. CDR1 is MNHEY, CDR2 SVGAGI, per germline. The trim removed 5 bases at V and 4 bases at J, leaving 10 bases unmatched. CDR3 region: CASSPLAGRAYEQYF. Here the CDR3 DNA reads TGTGCCAGCAGTCCGTTAGCGGGGAGGGCTTACGAGCAGTACTTC.

V usage is TRBV2 and J usage is TRBJ1-1, with D possibly TRBD1 on 5 matching bases. Trimming stripped 9 bases from V and 2 bases from J, with 16 bases between. From germline, CDR1 is SNHLY and CDR2 FYNNEI. This CDR3 comprises 14 residues. DNA of the CDR3: TGTGCCAGACTGATAGGGGCGGGAAACACTGAAGCTTTCTTT. It is translated as CARLIGAGNTEAFF.

This clonotype was found a few times. The chain couples TRBV7-9 to TRBJ2-1, with TRBD2 as a possible D gene (5 bases). This CDR3 spans 18 amino acids. Between the trimmed V and J ends, which lost 5 bases and 0 bases, there was a span of 20 bases. Germline CDR1 SEHNR, CDR2 FQNEAQ (reference sequence). The CDR3 sequence: CASSPRRRAISSYNEQFF. CDR3 coding DNA: TGTGCCAGCAGCCCCCGTAGGCGGGCAATAAGCTCCTACAATGAGCAGTTCTTC.

This clonotype was detected only a few times. CDR3 bases: TGTGCCAGCAGCTGGGGCGGGGGATACACTGAAGCTTTCTTT. This translates into CASSWGGGYTEAFF. The chain is built from TRBV5-5 and TRBJ1-1; possible D gene TRBD1, 5 bases. Deletions cut 3 bases from V and 3 bases from J, with 12 bases between. The length of the CDR3 is 14 residues. The germline V gene encodes CDR1 SGHKS and CDR2 YYEKEE (reference sequence).

This clonotype was found a few times. The chain joins TRBV7-8 to TRBJ2-1; possibly TRBD1 for D (5 bases). This CDR3 spans 14 amino acids. Germline-derived CDR1 and CDR2 are SGHVS and FQNEAQ. The V end lost 2 bases, the J end lost 10 bases, and 15 bases lay between the germline ends. This CDR3 is CASSLSHRRYEQFF. The CDR3 nucleotides read TGTGCCAGCAGCTTATCCCACAGGAGATACGAGCAGTTCTTC.

This clonotype was counted only a few times. This chain uses TRBV27 with TRBJ1-1; weak D call: TRBD1 (5 bases). The CDR3 contains 15 residues. V was cut by 8 bases and J by 2 bases, with 18 bases left in between. The germline CDR1 and CDR2 sequences are MNHEY and SMNVEV (reference sequence). DNA for the CDR3: TGTGCCAGCTCTGTCTCAGGACACCTTAACACTGAAGCTTTCTTT. Amino acids: CASSVSGHLNTEAFF.

Ten or more counts support this clonotype. This chain links TRBV9 with TRBJ2-1; 9 nucleotides agree with TRBD2. CDR1 and CDR2 from the germline V gene are SGDLS and YYNGEE. The CDR3 is made up of 15 amino acids. After removal of 2 bases from V and 9 bases from J, the junction contained 9 bases not matched to a gene. CDR3 protein: CASSVAGGPFGEQFF. DNA of the CDR3: TGTGCCAGCAGCGTGGCGGGAGGGCCCTTTGGTGAGCAGTTCTTC. Based on the CDR3 plus reference TRBV9 and TRBJ2-1, the full variable domain is DSGVTQTPKHLITATGQRVTLRCSPRSGDLSVYWYQQSLDQGLQFLIQYYNGEERAKGNILERFSAQQFPDLHSELNLSSLELGDSALYFCASSVAGGPFGEQFFGPGTRLTVL.

J is TRBJ1-1 and V is TRBV5-1, with a weak D call TRBD1 (5 bases). The CDR3 sequence is 15 residues long. The germline V gene encodes CDR1 SGHRS and CDR2 YFSETQ. The germline V and J ends were trimmed by 4 bases and 5 bases, with 18 bases remaining between them. The CDR3 region has the DNA TGCGCCAGCAGCCCGGGGACTCACGGCAGGACTGAAGCTTTCTTT. Protein product: CASSPGTHGRTEAFF.

This chain uses TRBV28 with TRBJ1-2; 8 nucleotides agree with TRBD1. V dropped 5 bases and J dropped 8; count of bases not matched to a gene: 10. CDR3 length: 14 residues. The germline CDR1 and CDR2 sequences are MDHEN and SYDVKM. The CDR3 loop reads CASSPGGIFGGYTF. CDR3 bases: TGTGCCAGCAGTCCAGGGGGCATTTTTGGAGGCTACACCTTC.

There are a few counts of this clonotype. The V call is TRBV3-1, the J call TRBJ2-3; 14 bases are shared with TRBD2. V lost 2 bases to trimming and J lost 2 bases; unmatched junction nucleotides: 6. The CDR3 has 18 residues. Germline values: CDR1 LGHDT, CDR2 YNNKEL (reference sequence). The CDR3 here is CASSQHGTSGSATDTQYF. For the CDR3, the DNA is TGTGCCAGCAGCCAACACGGGACTAGCGGGAGTGCCACAGATACGCAGTATTTT.

This clonotype was detected many times. The V and J genes are TRBV19 and TRBJ2-1; TRBD1 or TRBD2 may be the D gene (5 bases each). The CDR3 covers 15 residues. Germline values: CDR1 LNHDA, CDR2 SQIVND (reference sequence). The V gene lost 6 bases and the J gene lost 8 bases, with 20 bases spanning the gap. CDR3 amino acids: CASSLLGMGTDEQFF. The DNA for the CDR3 is TGTGCCAGTAGCCTACTGGGAATGGGGACCGATGAGCAGTTCTTC.

This clonotype came up many times. CDR3 residues: CASSSSPGAHEQFF. Here the CDR3 DNA reads TGTGCCAGCAGCTCGTCACCCGGGGCACATGAGCAGTTCTTC. The chain uses TRBV7-3 and TRBJ2-1; D is tentatively TRBD1 or TRBD2 (5 bases each). Germline V lookup: CDR1 SGHTA, CDR2 FQGTGA. This CDR3 has 14 amino acids. Trimming left V 4 bases short and J 8 bases short, with 15 bases between.

This clonotype was seen at least ten times. The chain combines TRBV7-8 with TRBJ1-5, with D tentatively TRBD1 (5 bases). This CDR3 contains 13 residues. CDR1 and CDR2 (germline): SGHVS, FQNEAQ. Trimming stripped 4 bases from V and 9 bases from J, with 13 bases between. CDR3 protein: CASSSRVESPQHF. CDR3 DNA: TGTGCCAGCAGCTCCAGGGTGGAATCGCCCCAGCATTTT.

This clonotype was counted many times. This chain joins TRBV6-6 and TRBJ2-1, with D possibly TRBD2 on 6 matching bases. V was pared by 1 base and J by 6 bases, with 7 bases between. CDR1 is MNHNY, CDR2 SVGAGI, per germline (reference sequence). CDR3 length: 13 residues. Here the CDR3 reads CASSYLEGNEQFF. CDR3 bases: TGTGCCAGCAGTTACTTGGAGGGCAATGAGCAGTTCTTC.

This clonotype was counted at least ten times. The chain couples TRBV4-1 to TRBJ2-2; D might be TRBD1 (5 bases). Per germline, CDR1 MGHRA and CDR2 YSYEKL. The V and J ends lost 4 bases and 2 bases respectively, with 14 bases between them. This CDR3 spans 16 amino acids. The CDR3 coding sequence is TGCGCCAGCAGCCCCATCCCCAGGGTAAACACCGGGGAGCTGTTTTTT. Translation: CASSPIPRVNTGELFF.

This clonotype was detected ten times or more. The V gene is TRBV12-5, the J gene TRBJ2-5, with TRBD1 matching 7 bases. The trim removed 6 bases at V and 2 bases at J, leaving 6 bases unmatched. Germline V gene data show CDR1 as LGHNT and CDR2 as FRNRAP. CDR3 length equals 14 residues. In nucleotides, the CDR3 is TGTGCTAGTGGAACCGGGACAGAGCAAGAGACCCAGTACTTC. Translating gives CASGTGTEQETQYF.